The present entry profiles one TCR beta chain with its context. In the authors' methods: Nucleated cell number was recorded as an estimate derived from reference gene primer amplification. The table came from immunoSEQ multiplex PCR; TCRdb's copy has only in-frame clones and leaves some out. The V and J calls and clone size come from that table; D and trimming were worked out from the DNA. This table holds fewer than 15,000 clones, around 88% found once. This entry comes from a study of blood T cell repertoires in COVID-19. Study overall: Sample material is recorded as cDNA or gDNA derived from T cells, B-cell-depleted T cells, or PBMCs.

Germline V CDR1 and CDR2: LNHDA, SQIVND (reference sequence). V dropped 3 bases and J dropped 7 bases, with 16 bases sitting between them. The CDR3 runs 15 residues. The specimen sequenced was peripheral blood. The chain couples TRBV19 to TRBJ2-1; tentatively, D is TRBD2 (7 bases). This receptor was taken from an elderly man with acute or convalescent COVID-19. The CDR3 region has the DNA TGTGCCAGTAGTATTGGTGGGGGGGCCGGTAATGAGCAGTTCTTC. The encoded protein is CASSIGGGAGNEQFF.